Listed below are T cell receptor beta chains from one sample, sequenced in a study of breast tumors, draining lymph nodes, adjacent tissues. Using its own MiXCR run on the multiplex PCR reads, TCRdb lists one record per CDR3 protein. The data show around 250,000 distinct CDR3 sequences, 34% seen once. The source material was axillary lymph node tissue. The receptor set was obtained from a female donor with breast cancer. Some clones in this sample may be carry-over from other donors' samples. The CDR3 runs from the conserved cysteine through the conserved F or W. D genes are given only for firm matches. For some rows the clone size is stated as once, few or many, or as a class when expanded; others skip it.

d_gene,v_gene,abundance,j_gene,CDR3aa,CDR3nt
.,TRBV14,many,TRBJ2-5,CASSQSRVGETQYF,TGTGCCAGCAGCCAATCTAGGGTAGGGGAGACCCAGTACTTC
TRBD1,TRBV7-2,.,TRBJ2-1,CASSPPGQGARNEQFF,TGTGCCAGCAGCCCTCCGGGACAGGGGGCCCGCAATGAGCAGTTCTTC
TRBD2,TRBV9,many,TRBJ2-3,CASSAGTNVPDTQYF,TGTGCCAGCAGTGCCGGGACTAATGTGCCAGATACGCAGTATTTT
.,TRBV5-6,few,TRBJ2-7,CASSLQVTHDEQYF,TGTGCCAGCAGCTTGCAGGTAACTCACGACGAGCAGTACTTC
.,TRBV7-9,.,TRBJ1-2,CASSLWAGRPGDTF,TGTGCCAGCAGCTTATGGGCAGGGAGACCGGGCGACACCTTC
TRBD1,TRBV6-1,.,TRBJ2-7,CASSPVPGQGGEQYF,TGTGCCAGCAGTCCCGTCCCGGGACAGGGAGGCGAGCAGTACTTC
.,TRBV27,few,TRBJ1-5,CASSFSRAQPQHF,TGTGCCAGCAGTTTTTCCAGGGCCCAGCCCCAGCATTTT
.,TRBV7-6,many,TRBJ2-3,CASSPGQGGSTDTQYF,TGTGCCAGCAGCCCAGGGCAGGGTGGGAGCACAGATACGCAGTATTTT
.,TRBV6-1,few,TRBJ1-3,CASSETPTALSGNTIYF,TGTGCCAGCAGTGAAACCCCGACAGCCCTCTCTGGAAACACCATATATTTT
TRBD2,TRBV9,many,TRBJ2-2,CASSVVSGGATGELFF,TGTGCCAGCAGCGTAGTTAGCGGGGGGGCGACCGGGGAGCTGTTTTTT
.,TRBV7-9,many,TRBJ2-5,CASSFSGRETQYF,TGTGCCAGCAGCTTCTCAGGGCGGGAGACCCAGTACTTC
TRBD1,TRBV25-1,.,TRBJ1-2,CASSADGQALNYGYTF,TGTGCCAGCAGTGCGGATGGACAGGCGTTAAACTATGGCTACACCTTC
.,TRBV11-2,many,TRBJ1-3,CASSQEVQAISGNTIYF,TGTGCCAGCAGCCAGGAGGTACAGGCGATCTCTGGAAACACCATATATTTT
.,TRBV7-6,.,TRBJ1-5,CASSLGGSLHF,TGTGCCAGCAGCTTGGGGGGCTCGTTACATTTT
.,TRBV20-1,many,TRBJ1-6,CSAPIGSNSPLHF,TGCAGTGCCCCCATAGGGTCAAATTCACCCCTCCACTTT
.,TRBV7-9,.,TRBJ2-5,CASSRDLGTQYF,TGTGCCAGCAGCCGGGACTTGGGGACCCAGTACTTC
.,TRBV19,.,TRBJ2-4,CASSMGGGANIQYF,TGTGCCAGTAGTATGGGAGGGGGCGCGAACATTCAGTACTTC
.,TRBV12-3/TRBV12-4,many,TRBJ2-1,CASSLKYEQFF,TGTGCCAGCAGTCTAAAGTATGAGCAGTTCTTC
.,TRBV25-1,many,TRBJ2-7,CASSDPSASIVYEQYF,TGTGCCAGCAGTGACCCCTCGGCGTCTATCGTCTACGAGCAGTACTTC
.,TRBV6-1,.,TRBJ1-2,CASSLSPWEQQYGYTF,TGTGCCAGCAGTCTATCTCCTTGGGAACAGCAATATGGCTACACCTTC
TRBD2,TRBV7-8,many,TRBJ2-2,CASSPVAGAGELFF,TGTGCCAGCAGCCCTGTAGCGGGGGCCGGGGAGCTGTTTTTT
.,TRBV10-3,.,TRBJ2-3,CATSESRSGSPETQYF,TGTGCCACCAGTGAGTCGCGGAGCGGTTCCCCAGAGACCCAGTATTTT
.,TRBV4-2,many,TRBJ1-2,CASSQDRGVGGYTF,TGTGCCAGCAGCCAAGATCGAGGGGTTGGTGGCTACACCTTC
.,TRBV3-1,few,TRBJ1-2,CASSRRGDYGYTF,TGTGCCAGCAGCCGGAGGGGGGACTATGGCTACACCTTC
TRBD2,TRBV9,many,TRBJ2-1,CASSVGISGREGTYNEQFF,TGTGCCAGCAGCGTAGGCATTAGCGGGAGGGAAGGGACCTACAATGAGCAGTTCTTC
TRBD2,TRBV2,once,TRBJ2-1,CASRDTSGNEQFF,TGTGCCAGCAGAGACACTAGCGGCAATGAGCAGTTCTTC
.,TRBV7-3,many,TRBJ2-1,CASTHSGPSSYNEQFF,TGTGCCAGCACCCACTCGGGCCCTTCCTCCTACAATGAGCAGTTCTTC
.,TRBV6-1,many,TRBJ1-2,CASRTANYGYTF,TGTGCCAGCAGAACTGCTAACTATGGCTACACCTTC
.,TRBV29-1,many,TRBJ2-3,CSVRTVQDTQYF,TGCAGCGTTCGAACAGTTCAAGATACGCAGTATTTT
TRBD1,TRBV15,once,TRBJ1-5,CATSRDRGRSNQPQHF,TGTGCCACCAGCAGGGACAGGGGGCGAAGCAATCAGCCCCAGCATTTT
TRBD1,TRBV10-3,.,TRBJ2-7,CAISEGRGHSYEQYF,TGTGCCATCAGTGAAGGCAGGGGGCACTCCTACGAGCAGTACTTC
.,TRBV12-3/TRBV12-4,many,TRBJ1-2,CASSFPRNYGYTF,TGTGCCAGCAGTTTTCCGCGTAACTATGGCTACACCTTC
TRBD2,TRBV24-1,.,TRBJ2-1,CATSETLANTGGFSEQFF,TGTGCCACCAGTGAAACACTCGCTAACACCGGGGGGTTTAGTGAGCAGTTCTTC
TRBD1,TRBV9,many,TRBJ2-7,CASSHFKARGCPYEQYF,TGTGCCAGCAGCCATTTTAAAGCCAGGGGGTGTCCCTACGAGCAGTACTTC
.,TRBV3-1,.,TRBJ2-7,CASSLSDSYEQYF,TGTGCCAGCAGCCTATCGGACAGCTACGAGCAGTACTTC
.,TRBV5-5,.,TRBJ2-5,CASSLVGFGAGGWTQYF,TGTGCCAGCAGCTTGGTGGGTTTTGGGGCAGGAGGGTGGACCCAGTACTTC
TRBD1,TRBV25-1,many,TRBJ2-7,CASSEDRGFREQYF,TGTGCCAGCAGTGAGGACAGGGGATTTAGGGAGCAGTACTTC
TRBD1,TRBV7-8,many,TRBJ1-4,CASSSYYRGEKLFF,TGTGCCAGCAGCTCTTACTACAGGGGAGAAAAACTGTTTTTT
.,TRBV7-9,many,TRBJ2-2,CASNPGTYNTGELFF,TGTGCCAGCAACCCCGGGACTTATAACACCGGGGAGCTGTTTTTT
TRBD1,TRBV24-1,once,TRBJ1-2,CATRTDRGAGYTF,TGTGCCACGAGAACCGACAGGGGTGCTGGCTACACCTTC
.,TRBV5-1,many,TRBJ2-2,CASSLVVDSTGELFF,TGCGCCAGCAGCTTGGTCGTGGACTCCACCGGGGAGCTGTTTTTT
TRBD1,TRBV29-1,.,TRBJ1-2,CSLKGRGQGYGYTF,TGCAGCTTAAAAGGGAGGGGGCAGGGCTATGGCTACACCTTC
.,TRBV18,many,TRBJ1-2,CASSPTGNYYGYTF,TGTGCCAGCTCCCCCACAGGGAATTACTATGGCTACACCTTC
.,TRBV9,.,TRBJ2-3,CASTSGGTDTQYF,TGTGCCAGCACCTCAGGGGGCACAGATACGCAGTATTTT
.,TRBV3-1,once,TRBJ2-7,CASSQDSDEQYF,TGTGCCAGCAGCCAAGATTCGGACGAGCAGTACTTC
TRBD2,TRBV20-1,many,TRBJ2-7,CSARDDQRDRYEQYF,TGCAGTGCTAGAGATGACCAGCGGGACCGGTACGAGCAGTACTTC
.,TRBV5-4,.,TRBJ2-7,CASSLGTTGGLGEQYF,TGTGCCAGCAGCTTGGGGACTACCGGGGGGCTCGGCGAGCAGTACTTC
.,TRBV7-9,many,TRBJ2-5,CASSPGRRAQYF,TGTGCCAGCAGCCCGGGACGACGGGCCCAGTACTTC
TRBD2,TRBV6-5,many,TRBJ2-7,CASRVTSGSMFYEQYF,TGTGCCAGCAGAGTGACTAGCGGGAGTATGTTCTACGAGCAGTACTTC
TRBD2,TRBV20-1,.,TRBJ2-7,CSARDLGTSGYEQYF,TGCAGTGCTAGAGATCTGGGGACTAGCGGCTACGAGCAGTACTTC
TRBD1,TRBV5-4,many,TRBJ1-4,CASSMPGQGDEKLFF,TGTGCCAGCAGCATGCCGGGACAGGGGGATGAAAAACTGTTTTTT
.,TRBV27,.,TRBJ1-5,CASSLLGARNQPQHF,TGTGCCAGCAGTTTACTGGGGGCGCGCAATCAGCCCCAGCATTTT
TRBD1,TRBV24-1,many,TRBJ2-2,CATSERPGQDNTGELFF,TGTGCCACCAGTGAACGTCCGGGACAGGATAACACCGGGGAGCTGTTTTTT
TRBD2,TRBV4-2,many,TRBJ2-7,CASSQEGTSGHYEQYF,TGTGCCAGCAGCCAAGAGGGTACTAGCGGACACTACGAGCAGTACTTC
.,TRBV2,.,TRBJ1-5,CASSDLSSNQPQHF,TGTGCCAGCAGTGATCTAAGTAGCAATCAGCCCCAGCATTTT
TRBD2,TRBV20-1,many,TRBJ2-7,CSASGLAGVEQYF,TGCAGTGCTAGCGGACTAGCGGGAGTTGAGCAGTACTTC
TRBD2,TRBV20-1,many,TRBJ2-7,CSARDLTSGEPYEQYF,TGCAGTGCTAGAGACCTGACTAGCGGGGAGCCCTACGAGCAGTACTTC
.,TRBV5-4,.,TRBJ1-6,CASPGLGSYNSPLHF,TGTGCCAGCCCCGGACTAGGCTCCTATAATTCACCCCTCCACTTT